This TCR beta chain was retrieved from a study of cytomegalovirus exposure and HLA in healthy donors. Germline V gene data show CDR1 as SQVTM and CDR2 as ANQGSEA. This CDR3 has 14 amino acids. J gave up 2 bases and V 3 bases, and 1 base lay outside the gene matches. Vbeta (60) and Jbeta (13) primers were used in the PCR. The table came from immunoSEQ multiplex PCR; TCRdb's copy has only in-frame clones and leaves some out. The sample carries 100,000 to 120,000 clones, approximately 83% recorded once. Sequencing was performed on PBMCs. V is TRBV29-1 and J is TRBJ2-6, with 7 bases aligning to TRBD2. The TCR was taken from a man in his forties in good health and CMV-seronegative. This chain's CDR3 is CSVEGGAGANVLTF. The CDR3 coding sequence is TGCAGCGTTGAGGGGGGGGCTGGGGCCAACGTCCTGACTTTC.